A selection of T cell receptor beta chains follows, all from one sample in a study of cytomegalovirus exposure and HLA in healthy donors. Using immunoSEQ multiplex PCR, the repertoire was profiled, and TCRdb retains in-frame clones only, with some absent. The data contain roughly 160,000 clones, 87% of them singletons. Sequences were obtained from PBMCs. All receptors derive from a woman between 25 and 40 years old in good health and CMV-seronegative. The CDR3 runs from the conserved cysteine through the conserved F or W. Each record gives: J gene, CDR3 length, D gene, clone size, V gene, CDR3 protein, CDR3 DNA. A D gene is named only where the DNA matches it firmly. Some rows mark clone size as missing; the rest say once, few, many or name a class of expanded clone.

j_call: TRBJ1-5
cdr3_length: 14
d_call: NA
clone_size: few
v_call: TRBV5-6
cdr3_aa: CASSGGHANQPQHF
cdr3_nt: TGTGCCAGCAGCGGGGGCCATGCTAATCAGCCCCAGCATTTT

j_call: TRBJ1-6
cdr3_length: 17
d_call: NA
clone_size: NA
v_call: TRBV9
cdr3_aa: CASSRDSPSANNSPLHF
cdr3_nt: TGTGCCAGCAGCAGGGACTCACCCTCCGCCAATAATTCACCCCTCCACTTT

j_call: TRBJ1-5
cdr3_length: 14
d_call: TRBD1
clone_size: NA
v_call: TRBV30
cdr3_aa: CAWSNGQGDQPQHF
cdr3_nt: TGTGCCTGGAGTAACGGACAGGGGGATCAGCCCCAGCATTTT

j_call: TRBJ1-4
cdr3_length: 14
d_call: TRBD1
clone_size: once
v_call: TRBV27
cdr3_aa: CASSSLQGVEKLFF
cdr3_nt: TGTGCCAGCAGTTCCCTACAGGGGGTTGAAAAACTGTTTTTT

j_call: TRBJ1-1
cdr3_length: 13
d_call: NA
clone_size: once
v_call: TRBV5-6
cdr3_aa: CASSLAGQGEAFF
cdr3_nt: TGTGCCAGCAGCTTGGCCGGGCAGGGTGAAGCTTTCTTT

j_call: TRBJ2-6
cdr3_length: 14
d_call: NA
clone_size: NA
v_call: TRBV19
cdr3_aa: CASSTGTGANVLTF
cdr3_nt: TGTGCCAGTTCCACAGGGACCGGGGCCAACGTCCTGACTTTC

j_call: TRBJ2-7
cdr3_length: 15
d_call: TRBD1
clone_size: NA
v_call: TRBV4-2
cdr3_aa: CASSFGQGMAYEQYF
cdr3_nt: TGTGCCAGCAGCTTCGGACAGGGTATGGCCTACGAGCAGTACTTC

j_call: TRBJ2-2
cdr3_length: 16
d_call: NA
clone_size: NA
v_call: TRBV7-9
cdr3_aa: CASSYSAAEGAGELFF
cdr3_nt: TGTGCCAGCAGCTACTCAGCCGCCGAAGGGGCCGGGGAGCTGTTTTTT

j_call: TRBJ2-7
cdr3_length: 14
d_call: NA
clone_size: NA
v_call: TRBV27
cdr3_aa: CASRGAEHYYEQYF
cdr3_nt: TGTGCCAGCAGGGGGGCAGAACACTACTACGAGCAGTACTTC

j_call: TRBJ2-7
cdr3_length: 15
d_call: TRBD2
clone_size: NA
v_call: TRBV7-2
cdr3_aa: CASSLTSGLHYEQYF
cdr3_nt: TGTGCCAGCAGCCTAACTAGCGGGCTCCACTACGAGCAGTACTTC

j_call: TRBJ1-1
cdr3_length: 17
d_call: TRBD1
clone_size: NA
v_call: TRBV5-1
cdr3_aa: CASSLPDRGRRGTEAFF
cdr3_nt: TGCGCCAGCAGCTTGCCCGACAGGGGCCGAAGGGGCACTGAAGCTTTCTTT

j_call: TRBJ2-2
cdr3_length: 16
d_call: TRBD2
clone_size: NA
v_call: TRBV2
cdr3_aa: CASSPGGGRVTGELFF
cdr3_nt: TGTGCCAGCAGTCCCGGGGGGGGGAGGGTCACCGGGGAGCTGTTTTTT

j_call: TRBJ1-2
cdr3_length: 12
d_call: NA
clone_size: NA
v_call: TRBV7-9
cdr3_aa: CAARSRSYGYTF
cdr3_nt: TGTGCCGCGCGGTCGCGGTCCTATGGCTACACCTTC

j_call: TRBJ2-3
cdr3_length: 16
d_call: TRBD2
clone_size: NA
v_call: TRBV10-3
cdr3_aa: CAISPGSGGSTDTQYF
cdr3_nt: TGTGCCATCAGCCCGGGTAGCGGGGGGAGCACAGATACGCAGTATTTT

j_call: TRBJ2-7
cdr3_length: 14
d_call: TRBD1
clone_size: NA
v_call: TRBV4-1
cdr3_aa: CASSAQQGADEQYF
cdr3_nt: TGCGCCAGCAGTGCTCAACAGGGGGCAGACGAGCAGTACTTC

j_call: TRBJ2-7
cdr3_length: 14
d_call: TRBD1
clone_size: NA
v_call: TRBV4-1
cdr3_aa: CASSPGTGPWEQYF
cdr3_nt: TGCGCCAGCAGCCCGGGGACAGGGCCATGGGAGCAGTACTTC

j_call: TRBJ1-2
cdr3_length: 14
d_call: NA
clone_size: NA
v_call: TRBV27
cdr3_aa: CASRGQTVNYGYTF
cdr3_nt: TGTGCCAGCAGGGGCCAGACAGTTAACTATGGCTACACCTTC

j_call: TRBJ2-3
cdr3_length: 15
d_call: TRBD2
clone_size: few
v_call: TRBV6-1
cdr3_aa: CASSEAAGLADTQYF
cdr3_nt: TGTGCCAGCAGTGAAGCTGCTGGACTAGCAGATACGCAGTATTTT

j_call: TRBJ2-3
cdr3_length: 16
d_call: TRBD1
clone_size: NA
v_call: TRBV4-2
cdr3_aa: CASSQEGSGGSDTQYF
cdr3_nt: TGTGCCAGCAGCCAAGAGGGCTCAGGGGGATCAGATACGCAGTATTTT

j_call: TRBJ2-2
cdr3_length: 15
d_call: TRBD1
clone_size: NA
v_call: TRBV10-1
cdr3_aa: CASSATGGNTGELFF
cdr3_nt: TGCGCCAGCAGTGCGACAGGGGGCAACACCGGGGAGCTGTTTTTT

j_call: TRBJ2-7
cdr3_length: 16
d_call: TRBD2
clone_size: NA
v_call: TRBV6-6
cdr3_aa: CASSRTSGRAPYEQYF
cdr3_nt: TGTGCCAGCAGTAGGACTAGCGGGAGGGCACCCTACGAGCAGTACTTC

j_call: TRBJ2-1
cdr3_length: 11
d_call: NA
clone_size: NA
v_call: TRBV27
cdr3_aa: CASTLYNEQFF
cdr3_nt: TGTGCCAGCACCCTCTATAATGAGCAGTTCTTC

j_call: TRBJ1-3
cdr3_length: 17
d_call: NA
clone_size: NA
v_call: TRBV7-9
cdr3_aa: CASSLMGSRISGNTIYF
cdr3_nt: TGTGCCAGCAGCTTAATGGGGAGCCGAATCTCTGGAAACACCATATATTTT

j_call: TRBJ1-6
cdr3_length: 14
d_call: NA
clone_size: NA
v_call: TRBV11-2
cdr3_aa: CASSLGPRNSPLHF
cdr3_nt: TGTGCCAGCAGCTTAGGGCCGAGGAATTCACCCCTCCACTTT

j_call: TRBJ2-1
cdr3_length: 18
d_call: NA
clone_size: NA
v_call: TRBV4-3
cdr3_aa: CASSQDLTRLFTYNEQFF
cdr3_nt: TGCGCCAGCAGCCAAGATCTAACGAGACTTTTTACCTACAATGAGCAGTTCTTC

j_call: TRBJ1-1
cdr3_length: 14
d_call: TRBD1
clone_size: NA
v_call: TRBV11-3
cdr3_aa: CASSAETGRTEAFF
cdr3_nt: TGTGCCAGCAGCGCCGAGACAGGGAGGACTGAAGCTTTCTTT

j_call: TRBJ1-1
cdr3_length: 13
d_call: NA
clone_size: NA
v_call: TRBV7-2
cdr3_aa: CASSLAKGTEAFF
cdr3_nt: TGTGCCAGCAGCTTAGCGAAGGGGACTGAAGCTTTCTTT

j_call: TRBJ2-7
cdr3_length: 16
d_call: TRBD2
clone_size: NA
v_call: TRBV5-1
cdr3_aa: CASSPPLGAGVDEQYF
cdr3_nt: TGCGCCAGCAGCCCTCCCCTAGGAGCGGGAGTGGACGAGCAGTACTTC

j_call: TRBJ1-1
cdr3_length: 14
d_call: TRBD1
clone_size: NA
v_call: TRBV15
cdr3_aa: CATSAQGSYTEAFF
cdr3_nt: TGTGCCACCAGCGCACAGGGGTCGTACACTGAAGCTTTCTTT

j_call: TRBJ2-7
cdr3_length: 12
d_call: NA
clone_size: few
v_call: TRBV27
cdr3_aa: CASSFLAGEQYF
cdr3_nt: TGTGCCAGCAGTTTTCTAGCCGGCGAGCAGTACTTC

j_call: TRBJ1-3
cdr3_length: 14
d_call: NA
clone_size: NA
v_call: TRBV27
cdr3_aa: CASRTGSSGNTIYF
cdr3_nt: TGTGCCAGCAGAACAGGGAGCTCTGGAAACACCATATATTTT

j_call: TRBJ2-1
cdr3_length: 15
d_call: NA
clone_size: NA
v_call: TRBV7-8
cdr3_aa: CASSLGLVGANEQFF
cdr3_nt: TGTGCCAGCAGCTTAGGGCTAGTGGGTGCCAATGAGCAGTTCTTC

j_call: TRBJ2-7
cdr3_length: 16
d_call: NA
clone_size: NA
v_call: TRBV27
cdr3_aa: CASRKGTRTASYEQYF
cdr3_nt: TGTGCCAGCAGAAAGGGCACGAGGACAGCGTCCTACGAGCAGTACTTC

j_call: TRBJ1-1
cdr3_length: 14
d_call: TRBD1
clone_size: NA
v_call: TRBV6-5
cdr3_aa: CASRPQGANTEAFF
cdr3_nt: TGTGCCAGCAGACCCCAGGGGGCGAACACTGAAGCTTTCTTT

j_call: TRBJ1-5
cdr3_length: 15
d_call: NA
clone_size: NA
v_call: TRBV6-6
cdr3_aa: CASSYGSGGNQPQHF
cdr3_nt: TGTGCCAGCAGTTACGGGTCAGGCGGCAATCAGCCCCAGCATTTT

j_call: TRBJ1-4
cdr3_length: 19
d_call: TRBD1
clone_size: NA
v_call: TRBV7-9
cdr3_aa: CASSLALSGQGTTNEKLFF
cdr3_nt: TGTGCCAGCAGCTTAGCGCTATCGGGACAGGGGACGACTAATGAAAAACTGTTTTTT

j_call: TRBJ1-1
cdr3_length: 17
d_call: NA
clone_size: NA
v_call: TRBV5-6
cdr3_aa: CASSLPSGGLLDTEAFF
cdr3_nt: TGTGCCAGCAGCCTCCCCTCGGGGGGACTCCTAGACACTGAAGCTTTCTTT

j_call: TRBJ2-5
cdr3_length: 15
d_call: TRBD2
clone_size: NA
v_call: TRBV28
cdr3_aa: CASRSLAGGGETQYF
cdr3_nt: TGTGCCAGCAGGTCACTAGCGGGAGGGGGAGAGACCCAGTACTTC

j_call: TRBJ2-7
cdr3_length: 15
d_call: NA
clone_size: NA
v_call: TRBV27
cdr3_aa: CASSLRRSNTYEQYF
cdr3_nt: TGTGCCAGCAGTTTACGCCGGTCCAATACCTACGAGCAGTACTTC

j_call: TRBJ2-2
cdr3_length: 14
d_call: NA
clone_size: NA
v_call: TRBV29-1
cdr3_aa: CSVESGGATGELFF
cdr3_nt: TGCAGCGTTGAGTCTGGGGGGGCCACCGGGGAGCTGTTTTTT